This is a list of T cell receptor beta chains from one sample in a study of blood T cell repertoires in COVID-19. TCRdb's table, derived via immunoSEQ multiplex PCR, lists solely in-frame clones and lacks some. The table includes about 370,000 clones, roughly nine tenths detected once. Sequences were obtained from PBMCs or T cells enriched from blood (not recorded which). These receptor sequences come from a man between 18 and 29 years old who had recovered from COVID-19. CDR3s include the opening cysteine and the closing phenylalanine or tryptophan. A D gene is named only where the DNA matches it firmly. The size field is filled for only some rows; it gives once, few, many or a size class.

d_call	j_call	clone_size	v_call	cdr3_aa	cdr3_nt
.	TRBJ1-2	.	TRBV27	CASSPKGRGSSGYTF	TGTGCCAGCAGCCCTAAAGGGCGGGGGAGTAGCGGCTACACCTTC
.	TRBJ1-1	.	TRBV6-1	CASSDPGRREAFF	TGTGCCAGCAGTGATCCGGGCAGGAGGGAAGCTTTCTTT
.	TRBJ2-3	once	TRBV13	CASSLFIGGITDTQYF	TGTGCCAGCAGCTTATTCATTGGAGGGATAACCGATACGCAGTATTTT
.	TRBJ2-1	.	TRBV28	CASSFRGKGHNEQFF	TGTGCCAGCAGTTTCCGGGGGAAAGGCCACAATGAGCAGTTCTTC
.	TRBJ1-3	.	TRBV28	CASSSQQALSGNTIYF	TGTGCCAGCAGTTCACAACAGGCTCTCTCTGGAAACACCATATATTTT
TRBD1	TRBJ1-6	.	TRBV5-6	CASSLDRGTSPLHF	TGTGCCAGCAGCTTGGACAGGGGGACATCACCCCTCCACTTT
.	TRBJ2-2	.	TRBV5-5	CASTFGTLNTGELFF	TGTGCCAGCACCTTCGGGACACTGAACACCGGGGAGCTGTTTTTT
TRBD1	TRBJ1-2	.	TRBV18	CASSPISGTAINYGYTF	TGTGCCAGCTCACCGATCTCCGGGACAGCCATCAACTATGGCTACACCTTC
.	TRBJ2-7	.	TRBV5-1	CASSLAGGLYEQYF	TGCGCCAGCAGCTTGGCCGGGGGGCTCTACGAGCAGTACTTC
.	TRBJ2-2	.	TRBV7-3	CASSVQGGGELFF	TGTGCCAGCAGCGTACAGGGCGGCGGGGAGCTGTTTTTT
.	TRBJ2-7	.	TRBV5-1	CASSWDTTYEQYF	TGCGCCAGCAGCTGGGACACAACCTACGAGCAGTACTTC
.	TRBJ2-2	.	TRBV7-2	CASSLNGAGVTGELFF	TGTGCCAGCAGCTTAAATGGAGCAGGGGTAACCGGGGAGCTGTTTTTT
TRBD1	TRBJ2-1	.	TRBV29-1	CSAGGTGNYNEQFF	TGCAGCGCAGGCGGGACAGGGAATTACAATGAGCAGTTCTTC
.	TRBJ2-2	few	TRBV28	CAISGPSTGELFF	TGTGCCATCTCGGGTCCTAGCACCGGGGAGCTGTTTTTT
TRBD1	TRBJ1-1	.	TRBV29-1	CSVYRGRNTEAFF	TGCAGCGTTTACAGGGGGCGAAACACTGAAGCTTTCTTT
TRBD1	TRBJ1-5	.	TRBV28	CASRQGQSNQPQHF	TGTGCCAGCAGGCAGGGACAGAGCAATCAGCCCCAGCATTTT
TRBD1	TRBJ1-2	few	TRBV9	CASSPAGQGTYGYTF	TGTGCCAGCAGCCCTGCGGGACAGGGTACCTATGGCTACACCTTC
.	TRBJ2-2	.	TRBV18	CASSPWTDPTNTGELFF	TGTGCCAGCTCACCCTGGACAGACCCAACGAACACCGGGGAGCTGTTTTTT
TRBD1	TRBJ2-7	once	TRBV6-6	CASSSPGQGYEQYF	TGTGCCAGCAGTTCGCCGGGACAGGGCTACGAGCAGTACTTC
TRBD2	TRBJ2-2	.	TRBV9	CASSLLAGGSTGELFF	TGTGCCAGCAGCTTACTAGCGGGAGGGAGCACCGGGGAGCTGTTTTTT
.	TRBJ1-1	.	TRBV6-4	CASSERGMNTEAFF	TGTGCCAGCAGTGAACGGGGTATGAACACTGAAGCTTTCTTT
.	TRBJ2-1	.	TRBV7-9	CASSHREREPTFHEQFF	TGTGCCAGCAGCCACCGGGAGCGTGAACCGACTTTTCATGAGCAGTTCTTC
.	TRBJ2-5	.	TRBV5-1	CASSYQMWETQYF	TGCGCCAGCAGCTATCAGATGTGGGAGACCCAGTACTTC
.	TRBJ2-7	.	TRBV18	CASSPGHEQYF	TGTGCCAGCTCACCAGGGCACGAGCAGTACTTC
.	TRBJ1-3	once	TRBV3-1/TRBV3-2	CASSPQRGAVNTIYF	TGTGCCAGCAGCCCACAACGGGGGGCGGTAAACACCATATATTTT
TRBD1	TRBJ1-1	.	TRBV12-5	CASGTGTGGITEAFF	TGTGCTAGTGGTACTGGGACAGGGGGCATCACTGAAGCTTTCTTT
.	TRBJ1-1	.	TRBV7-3	CASSPRDGTEAFF	TGTGCCAGCAGCCCCAGGGATGGCACTGAAGCTTTCTTT
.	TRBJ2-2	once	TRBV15	CATSKEGGVNGGELFF	TGTGCCACCAGCAAAGAGGGGGGAGTCAATGGCGGGGAGCTGTTTTTT
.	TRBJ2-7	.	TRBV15	CATSRDRGFEQYF	TGTGCCACCAGCAGAGATCGCGGGTTCGAGCAGTACTTC
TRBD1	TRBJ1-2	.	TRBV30	CARQGSVYTF	TGTGCCCGACAGGGTTCGGTCTACACCTTC
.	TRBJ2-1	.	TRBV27	CASSLLQSYNEQFF	TGTGCCAGCAGTTTACTACAGAGCTACAATGAGCAGTTCTTC
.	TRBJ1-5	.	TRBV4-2	CASSGEGLGQPQHF	TGTGCCAGCAGCGGGGAGGGTTTAGGTCAGCCCCAGCATTTT
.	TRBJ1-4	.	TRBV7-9	CASSLALQTLSTNEKLFF	TGTGCCAGCAGCTTAGCCCTGCAGACTTTATCAACTAATGAAAAACTGTTTTTT
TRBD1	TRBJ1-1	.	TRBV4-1	CASQGGTEAFF	TGCGCCAGTCAGGGGGGCACTGAAGCTTTCTTT
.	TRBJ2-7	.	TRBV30	CAWTGLSYEQYF	TGTGCCTGGACAGGGCTCTCCTACGAGCAGTACTTC
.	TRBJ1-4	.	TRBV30	CAWHRPGGSEKLFF	TGTGCCTGGCACCGACCTGGAGGTAGTGAAAAACTGTTTTTT
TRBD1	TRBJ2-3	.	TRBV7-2	CASSFGAGGKDTQYF	TGTGCCAGCAGCTTTGGGGCAGGGGGCAAAGATACGCAGTATTTT
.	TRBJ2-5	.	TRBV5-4	CASSHQETQYF	TGTGCCAGCAGCCATCAAGAGACCCAGTACTTC
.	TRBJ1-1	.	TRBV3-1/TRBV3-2	CASSQKGVPTEAFF	TGTGCCAGCAGCCAAAAGGGGGTACCAACTGAAGCTTTCTTT
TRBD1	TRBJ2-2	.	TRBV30	CAWRTGGTGELFF	TGTGCCTGGAGGACAGGGGGAACCGGGGAGCTGTTTTTT